This is a list of T cell receptor beta chains from one sample in a study of T cell changes during pregnancy in multiple sclerosis. Generated by immunoSEQ multiplex PCR, the TCRdb table keeps only in-frame clones and is missing some. In the table there are about 54,000 clones, about 90% of which are singletons. Sequenced here: peripheral blood, sampled after pregnancy. The receptors were sampled from a female donor in good health, enrolled as a control in a pregnancy study. Both conserved end residues are part of each CDR3. The order of the fields is clone size, D gene, J gene, V gene, CDR3 DNA, CDR3 protein. D genes are given only for firm matches. For some rows the clone size is stated as once, few or many, or as a class when expanded; others skip it.

clone_size: .; d_call: .; j_call: TRBJ1-1; v_call: TRBV9; cdr3_nt: TGTGCCAGCAGTCTTCAGGGTTGGACTGAAGCTTTCTTT; cdr3_aa: CASSLQGWTEAFF
clone_size: .; d_call: .; j_call: TRBJ2-1; v_call: TRBV19; cdr3_nt: TGTGCCAGTAGTATCTCGACAGGCTACAATGAGCAGTTCTTC; cdr3_aa: CASSISTGYNEQFF
clone_size: .; d_call: .; j_call: TRBJ2-1; v_call: TRBV7-8; cdr3_nt: TGTGCCAGCAGCTTACATCAGAGGTACAATGAGCAGTTCTTC; cdr3_aa: CASSLHQRYNEQFF
clone_size: .; d_call: TRBD1; j_call: TRBJ1-1; v_call: TRBV6-1; cdr3_nt: TGTGCCAGCAGGGGTCCGGGACAGGGGAAAAGTGAAGCTTTCTTT; cdr3_aa: CASRGPGQGKSEAFF
clone_size: .; d_call: TRBD2; j_call: TRBJ2-5; v_call: TRBV30; cdr3_nt: TGTGCCTGGAGTGTTGGACTAGCGGGAAGGGTGGAGACCCAGTACTTC; cdr3_aa: CAWSVGLAGRVETQYF
clone_size: .; d_call: TRBD2; j_call: TRBJ2-5; v_call: TRBV4-3; cdr3_nt: TGCGCCAGCAGCCCAGGGACTAGCGGGGAAGAGACCCAGTACTTC; cdr3_aa: CASSPGTSGEETQYF
clone_size: .; d_call: TRBD1; j_call: TRBJ2-7; v_call: TRBV5-8; cdr3_nt: TGTGCCAGCAGCTCGGGACAGGGACCAAAGCAGTACTTC; cdr3_aa: CASSSGQGPKQYF
clone_size: .; d_call: TRBD1; j_call: TRBJ1-2; v_call: TRBV5-6; cdr3_nt: TGTGCCAGCAGCTTGATAGGACAGGGGTTGGGAGTTGGCTACACCTTC; cdr3_aa: CASSLIGQGLGVGYTF
clone_size: .; d_call: .; j_call: TRBJ1-2; v_call: TRBV7-2; cdr3_nt: TGTGCCAGCAGCTTAGATCCCGGGGTTAGTTATGGCTACACCTTC; cdr3_aa: CASSLDPGVSYGYTF
clone_size: .; d_call: .; j_call: TRBJ2-3; v_call: TRBV2; cdr3_nt: TGTGCCAGCAGCTCGGGGGGCACAGATACGCAGTATTTT; cdr3_aa: CASSSGGTDTQYF
clone_size: .; d_call: .; j_call: TRBJ2-1; v_call: TRBV4-3; cdr3_nt: TGCGCCAGCAGCCCGGTGGGGGGAGGCTACAATGAGCAGTTCTTC; cdr3_aa: CASSPVGGGYNEQFF
clone_size: .; d_call: TRBD1; j_call: TRBJ2-6; v_call: TRBV5-1; cdr3_nt: TGCGCCAGCAGCTCGATCTCCCCGGGACAGTTTCCCTCTGGGGCCAACGTCCTGACTTTC; cdr3_aa: CASSSISPGQFPSGANVLTF
clone_size: .; d_call: .; j_call: TRBJ1-1; v_call: TRBV5-4; cdr3_nt: TGTGCCAGCAGCTTCGGACAGCAGATGAGCACTGAAGCTTTCTTT; cdr3_aa: CASSFGQQMSTEAFF
clone_size: .; d_call: .; j_call: TRBJ2-7; v_call: TRBV6-1; cdr3_nt: TGTGCCAGCAGTGAAAGCTGGTTCTACGAGCAGTACTTC; cdr3_aa: CASSESWFYEQYF
clone_size: once; d_call: .; j_call: TRBJ1-6; v_call: TRBV6-5; cdr3_nt: TGTGCCAGCAGCCCGGACAGCCCTAATTCACCCCTCCACTTT; cdr3_aa: CASSPDSPNSPLHF
clone_size: .; d_call: .; j_call: TRBJ1-1; v_call: TRBV4-3; cdr3_nt: TGCGCCAGCAGCCACCGGGCCGGGGGGGTGGCTGAAGCTTTCTTT; cdr3_aa: CASSHRAGGVAEAFF
clone_size: .; d_call: TRBD1; j_call: TRBJ2-5; v_call: TRBV5-4; cdr3_nt: TGTGCCAGCAGCCGGGACAGACAAGAGACCCAGTACTTC; cdr3_aa: CASSRDRQETQYF
clone_size: few; d_call: TRBD1; j_call: TRBJ1-1; v_call: TRBV5-1; cdr3_nt: TGCGCCAGCAGCATCGGACAGGGGGCTTGGACTGAAGCTTTCTTT; cdr3_aa: CASSIGQGAWTEAFF
clone_size: .; d_call: .; j_call: TRBJ1-1; v_call: TRBV6-1; cdr3_nt: TGTGCCAGCAGCGCGACAGAGATGAACACTGAAGCTTTCTTT; cdr3_aa: CASSATEMNTEAFF
clone_size: .; d_call: TRBD2; j_call: TRBJ2-3; v_call: TRBV14; cdr3_nt: TGTGCCAGCAGCCAAAGACTAGCGGGAGGTCTATGGGATACGCAGTATTTT; cdr3_aa: CASSQRLAGGLWDTQYF
clone_size: .; d_call: TRBD1; j_call: TRBJ2-5; v_call: TRBV5-1; cdr3_nt: TGCGCCAGCATCCAGGGGGGACAGGGCGGAGAGACCCAGTACTTC; cdr3_aa: CASIQGGQGGETQYF
clone_size: .; d_call: TRBD2; j_call: TRBJ2-3; v_call: TRBV28; cdr3_nt: TGTGCCAGCAGGCGGACTAGCGGGACGACAGATACGCAGTATTTT; cdr3_aa: CASRRTSGTTDTQYF
clone_size: .; d_call: .; j_call: TRBJ1-2; v_call: TRBV7-9; cdr3_nt: TGTGCCAGCAGCTTCAGTCAGGACTATGGCTACACCTTC; cdr3_aa: CASSFSQDYGYTF
clone_size: .; d_call: .; j_call: TRBJ1-3; v_call: TRBV6-1; cdr3_nt: TGTGCCAGCAGTGCCGGGTCCCCCCACTCTGGAAACACCATATATTTT; cdr3_aa: CASSAGSPHSGNTIYF
clone_size: .; d_call: .; j_call: TRBJ2-7; v_call: TRBV28; cdr3_nt: TGTGCCAGCAGTTTATCAGGCAGGGTGGGGGAGCAGTACTTC; cdr3_aa: CASSLSGRVGEQYF
clone_size: .; d_call: TRBD1; j_call: TRBJ1-3; v_call: TRBV6-1; cdr3_nt: TGTGCCAGCAGTGTGAGGACAGGGGCAGGCGCCGGAAACACCATATATTTT; cdr3_aa: CASSVRTGAGAGNTIYF
clone_size: .; d_call: .; j_call: TRBJ2-7; v_call: TRBV29-1; cdr3_nt: TGCAGCGTCGACACCTCCTACGAGCAGTACTTC; cdr3_aa: CSVDTSYEQYF
clone_size: .; d_call: TRBD1; j_call: TRBJ1-1; v_call: TRBV28; cdr3_nt: TGTGCCAGCAGTCCGCGGACAGGGGGGATCGTCAACACTGAAGCTTTCTTT; cdr3_aa: CASSPRTGGIVNTEAFF
clone_size: .; d_call: .; j_call: TRBJ1-1; v_call: TRBV27; cdr3_nt: TGTGCCAGCAGCCACCCGGGACTCATAGCTTTCTTT; cdr3_aa: CASSHPGLIAFF
clone_size: .; d_call: .; j_call: TRBJ2-7; v_call: TRBV28; cdr3_nt: TGTGCCAGCAGATCCGAGGGTAGCTCCTACGAGCAGTACTTC; cdr3_aa: CASRSEGSSYEQYF
clone_size: .; d_call: .; j_call: TRBJ1-1; v_call: TRBV19; cdr3_nt: TGTGCCAGTAGTCGACAGTGGGGCACTGAAGCTTTCTTT; cdr3_aa: CASSRQWGTEAFF
clone_size: once; d_call: .; j_call: TRBJ1-4; v_call: TRBV7-9; cdr3_nt: TGTGCCAGCAGCTTGAGGGAAAAACTGTTTTTT; cdr3_aa: CASSLREKLFF
clone_size: .; d_call: TRBD2; j_call: TRBJ2-7; v_call: TRBV10-3; cdr3_nt: TGTGCCATCAGACCTAGCGGGGGTCTCTACGAGCAGTACTTC; cdr3_aa: CAIRPSGGLYEQYF
clone_size: .; d_call: TRBD1; j_call: TRBJ2-3; v_call: TRBV5-4; cdr3_nt: TGTGCCAGCAGCTTTTACAGGGGAGATACGCAGTATTTT; cdr3_aa: CASSFYRGDTQYF
clone_size: .; d_call: TRBD1; j_call: TRBJ1-2; v_call: TRBV27; cdr3_nt: TGTGCCAGCAGTGTCGGGACAGGGGACGCCTATGGCTACACCTTC; cdr3_aa: CASSVGTGDAYGYTF
clone_size: .; d_call: TRBD2; j_call: TRBJ2-7; v_call: TRBV5-1; cdr3_nt: TGCGCCAGCAGCTTGGTCGGGGGGGCAACCCCCGAGCAGTACTTC; cdr3_aa: CASSLVGGATPEQYF
clone_size: .; d_call: TRBD1; j_call: TRBJ1-1; v_call: TRBV7-2; cdr3_nt: TGTGCCAGCAGCTTAGTCCCAGGGGGCCTGAACACTGAAGCTTTCTTT; cdr3_aa: CASSLVPGGLNTEAFF
clone_size: .; d_call: .; j_call: TRBJ1-1; v_call: TRBV5-1; cdr3_nt: TGCGCCAGCAGCTCGGGGGAAGATGAAGCTTTCTTT; cdr3_aa: CASSSGEDEAFF
clone_size: .; d_call: .; j_call: TRBJ1-2; v_call: TRBV21-1; cdr3_nt: TGTGCCAGCCATAACAGGGGAGACGTCTATGGCTACACCTTC; cdr3_aa: CASHNRGDVYGYTF
clone_size: .; d_call: .; j_call: TRBJ1-4; v_call: TRBV5-1; cdr3_nt: TGCGCCAGCAGCTTGGATCGGGGTGAAAAACTGTTTTTT; cdr3_aa: CASSLDRGEKLFF
clone_size: .; d_call: TRBD1; j_call: TRBJ1-2; v_call: TRBV19; cdr3_nt: TGTGCCAGTAGTACGGGGACAGCAGAACTCGACTATGGCTACACCTTC; cdr3_aa: CASSTGTAELDYGYTF
clone_size: .; d_call: TRBD1; j_call: TRBJ2-7; v_call: TRBV28; cdr3_nt: TGTGCCAGCAGTTTAGGGGACAGGGATGCTTGGTACTTC; cdr3_aa: CASSLGDRDAWYF
clone_size: .; d_call: .; j_call: TRBJ1-2; v_call: TRBV20-1; cdr3_nt: TGCAGTGCTATTTCTTCCGGCTACACCTTC; cdr3_aa: CSAISSGYTF
clone_size: .; d_call: .; j_call: TRBJ2-6; v_call: TRBV19; cdr3_nt: TGTGCCAGTAGTATGCGGATCTCTGGGGCCAACGTCCTGACTTTC; cdr3_aa: CASSMRISGANVLTF
clone_size: .; d_call: .; j_call: TRBJ1-6; v_call: TRBV10-2; cdr3_nt: TGCGCCAGCAGGGAAACAGGGCTGAGTTCACCCCTCCACTTT; cdr3_aa: CASRETGLSSPLHF
clone_size: .; d_call: TRBD1; j_call: TRBJ2-1; v_call: TRBV29-1; cdr3_nt: TGCAGCGTTGGACGGACAGGGGAAGATGAGCAGTTCTTC; cdr3_aa: CSVGRTGEDEQFF
clone_size: .; d_call: .; j_call: TRBJ2-3; v_call: TRBV6-5; cdr3_nt: TGTGCCAGCAATCGGGGATCCCCCACAGATACGCAGTATTTT; cdr3_aa: CASNRGSPTDTQYF
clone_size: .; d_call: .; j_call: TRBJ2-4; v_call: TRBV28; cdr3_nt: TGTGCCAGCAGTCTGGGAGTACAGTCGACCAAAAACATTCAGTACTTC; cdr3_aa: CASSLGVQSTKNIQYF
clone_size: .; d_call: .; j_call: TRBJ2-7; v_call: TRBV5-1; cdr3_nt: TGCGCCAGCAGCCTGGCGGGGGAGCAGTACTTC; cdr3_aa: CASSLAGEQYF